This T cell receptor (beta chain) appears in the sequencing data of a study of cytomegalovirus exposure and HLA in healthy donors. Study-wide context: Earlier findings included 100 million to 130 million unique TCR beta sequences obtained from 180 million or so T cells. Study outcomes and limitations: A later analysis showed HLA-associated TCR beta chains outstripping equally common others in clonal expansion.

In germline, CDR1 is SEHNR, CDR2 FQNEAQ (reference sequence). The CDR3 has 18 residues. The PCR employed 60 Vbeta primers together with 13 Jbeta primers. Method: immunoSEQ multiplex PCR; TCRdb's copy keeps in-frame clones and lacks some. The sample includes some 130,000 clones, about 74% of them seen just once. Notes on this clone: Its antigen is unknown. One end of the junction is discordant with germline, which a read error may explain.

The donors comprised healthy bone marrow donors. The material sequenced was PBMCs. This rearrangement joins TRBV7-9 to TRBJ2-5; 9 bases map to TRBD2. The TCR originated in a woman aged 55-69 years in good health and CMV-seronegative. The CDR3 DNA reads as TGTTCCAGCAGCTCCCTCGGCGGCGTTGGCGGGGGGGCCTTGAGCCAGTACTTC. Protein sequence: CSSSSLGGVGGGALSQYF. The variable domain in full, with the rest retrieved from reference TRBV7-9 and TRBJ2-5, is DTGVSQNPRHKITKRGQNVTFRCDPISEHNRLYWYRQTLGQGPEFLTYFQNEAQLEKSRLLSDRFSAERPKGSFSTLEIQRTEQGDSAMYLCSSSSLGGVGGGALSQYFGPGTRLLVL.